The source of this T cell receptor beta chain is a study of cytomegalovirus exposure and HLA in healthy donors. Amplification used 60 Vbeta primers and 13 Jbeta primers. The data were produced by immunoSEQ multiplex PCR, yet TCRdb's version contains in-frame clones alone and is incomplete. The data contain 100,000 to 120,000 clones, 76% of them singletons. The V gene's germline CDR1 is MGHRA and CDR2 YSYEKL. V was pared by 1 base and J by 0 bases, with 15 bases between. The CDR3 spans 17 residues. This receptor was identified in a man aged 35 to 55 in good health and CMV-seropositive. The sequenced material came from PBMCs. The chain links TRBV4-1 to TRBJ1-1; D unclear. CDR3 sequence (DNA): TGCGCCAGCAGCCAAGGTTATGTACTCCTCATGAACACTGAAGCTTTCTTT. It yields the protein CASSQGYVLLMNTEAFF.